This T cell receptor (beta chain) was captured by sequencing in a study of shared clonotypes between healthy human individuals. General observations from the study: Few donors limited the genetic and exposure-history diversity represented. The four-donor shared clonotypes exceeded non-shared clonotypes in generation probability, with non-shared ones scoring lower.

This clone was seen just once. Antigen unknown. There are 14 residues in the CDR3. The germline V gene encodes CDR1 SGHTA and CDR2 FQGNSA. J lost 12 bases, V lost 4 bases, and 12 bases had no gene match. Libraries were prepared by immunoSEQ multiplex PCR; TCRdb keeps only in-frame clonotypes and omits some of them. This table holds about 2.4 million clones, around 94% found once. The sample comprised naive CD4+ T cells sorted from blood. Subset: CD45RA+ positively selected. This receptor was obtained from a man younger than 35 in good health. The chain carries TRBV7-2 and TRBJ1-2; 9 bases are shared with TRBD1. In nucleotides, the CDR3 is TGTGCCAGCAGCTCTCGGGACAGGGTGGATCAGCACACCTTC. This gives the protein CASSSRDRVDQHTF.